This note documents a single T cell receptor beta chain sequence. The sample originates from a study of blood T cells in healthy people across ages. J was trimmed by 7 bases and V by 5 bases; bases with no gene match: 6. The germline V gene encodes CDR1 MNHEY and CDR2 SMNVEV (reference sequence). This CDR3 is 14 amino acids long. Using a J-beta primer mix together with a sample-barcoded 5' primer, a second PCR was run for roughly 6 to 12 cycles. One entry per CDR3 protein results from TCRdb running MiXCR on the 5' RACE reads. Seen here are 850,000 to 1,300,000 distinct CDR3 sequences, 35% to 50% observed once, and the top ten hold under 20%.

The chain carries TRBV27 and TRBJ1-2; 11 bases map to TRBD1. Sequencing was done on a sample of blood. The receptor comes from a woman aged 55-75 years in good health. The CDR3 sequence: CASSVDRGLGGYTF. As DNA, the CDR3 is TGTGCCAGCAGTGTGGACAGGGGGCTAGGTGGCTACACCTTC.